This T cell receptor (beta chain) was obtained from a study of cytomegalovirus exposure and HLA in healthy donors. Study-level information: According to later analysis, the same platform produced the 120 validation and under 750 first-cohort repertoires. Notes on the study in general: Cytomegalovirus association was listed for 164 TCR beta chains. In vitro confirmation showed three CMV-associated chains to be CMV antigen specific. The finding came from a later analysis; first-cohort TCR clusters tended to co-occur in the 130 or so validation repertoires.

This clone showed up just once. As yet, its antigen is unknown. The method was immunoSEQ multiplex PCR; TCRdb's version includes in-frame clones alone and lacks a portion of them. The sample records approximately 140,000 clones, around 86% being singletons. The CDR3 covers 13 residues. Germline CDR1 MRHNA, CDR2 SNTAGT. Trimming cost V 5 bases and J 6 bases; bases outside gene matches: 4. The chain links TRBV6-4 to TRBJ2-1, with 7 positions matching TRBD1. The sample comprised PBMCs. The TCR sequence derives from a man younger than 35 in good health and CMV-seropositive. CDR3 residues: CASSTGTVNEQFF. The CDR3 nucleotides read TGTGCCAGCAGTACCGGGACAGTCAATGAGCAGTTCTTC.